Only a few counts were recorded for the clone carrying this T cell receptor (beta chain). Its antigen remains unknown. RNA transcripts served as the template for amplifying TCR beta CDR3 regions. Initially, a first-round RT-PCR of the TCR CDR3 employed the HTBI primer set. TCRdb analysed the multiplex PCR reads with MiXCR anew, one entry per CDR3 protein. This table holds a few hundred thousand distinct CDR3 sequences, 15% to 19% found once. The CDR3 spans 17 residues. Trimming cost V 0 bases and J 2 bases, with 16 bases left between them. Germline lookup yields CDR1 MNHEY and CDR2 SVGEGT. This sample is drawn from a study of T cells in Graves' hyperthyroidism and ophthalmopathy. For the study at large: The initial diagnosis was the point when peripheral blood was collected, ahead of any treatment. Points from the study as a whole: Ophthalmopathy was predicted by the model a median of approximately six months ahead of onset.

The study excluded patients with uncontrolled infection, other autoimmune disease, pregnancy or lactation. Clinical symptoms, serum thyroxine, TRAb, thyroid ultrasound and orbital computed tomography established diagnosis. The sample comprised blood. The J gene is TRBJ2-5, the V gene TRBV6-2 or TRBV6-3, with D maybe TRBD1 (5 bases). The TCR was taken from a young woman with Graves' hyperthyroidism that later progressed to Graves' ophthalmopathy. This CDR3 reads CASSYSTAVGVQETQYF. The CDR3 nucleotides are TGTGCCAGCAGTTACTCGACGGCTGTAGGGGTTCAAGAGACCCAGTACTTC.